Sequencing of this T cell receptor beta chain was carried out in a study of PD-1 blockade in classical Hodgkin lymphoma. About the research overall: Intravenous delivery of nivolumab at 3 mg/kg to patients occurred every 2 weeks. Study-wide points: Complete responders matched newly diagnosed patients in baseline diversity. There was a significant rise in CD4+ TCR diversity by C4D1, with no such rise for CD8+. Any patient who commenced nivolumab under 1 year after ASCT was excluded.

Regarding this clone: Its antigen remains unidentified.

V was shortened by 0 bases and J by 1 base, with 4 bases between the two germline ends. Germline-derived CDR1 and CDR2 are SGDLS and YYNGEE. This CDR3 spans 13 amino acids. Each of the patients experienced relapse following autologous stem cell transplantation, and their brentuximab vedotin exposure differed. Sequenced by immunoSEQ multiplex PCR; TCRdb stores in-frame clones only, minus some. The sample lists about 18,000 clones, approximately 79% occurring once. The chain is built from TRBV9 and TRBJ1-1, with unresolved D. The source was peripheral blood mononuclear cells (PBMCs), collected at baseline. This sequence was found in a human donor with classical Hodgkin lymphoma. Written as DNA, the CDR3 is TGTGCCAGCAGCGTAGACAGGAACACTGAAGCTTTCTTT. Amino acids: CASSVDRNTEAFF.